Sequencing of this T cell receptor beta chain was carried out in a study of blood T cell repertoires in COVID-19. Study as a whole: T cells, B-cell-depleted T cells, or PBMCs supplied cDNA or gDNA.

Per the study methods: For nucleated cells, counts were estimated from reference gene primer amplification. Data came from immunoSEQ multiplex PCR; TCRdb stores just in-frame clones and leaves some out. The D gene and trimming were derived from the DNA, and the V and J assignments and clone size from that table. The table shows 200,000 to 300,000 clones, with 86% occurring only once. The V gene's germline CDR1 is LGHNT and CDR2 FRNRAP. The trim removed 5 bases at V and 0 bases at J, leaving 10 bases unmatched. The CDR3 has 17 amino acids. The genes are TRBV12-5 and TRBJ2-1; 7 bases fit TRBD1. This TCR was recovered from a woman in her 30s who had recovered from COVID-19. Sequenced: peripheral blood. The CDR3 region has the DNA TGTGCTAGTGGTGCGCGCCGGGACAGCAGCTCCTACAATGAGCAGTTCTTC. Its translation: CASGARRDSSSYNEQFF. The full variable domain, completed using reference TRBV12-5 and TRBJ2-1, is DARVTQTPRHKVTEMGQEVTMRCQPILGHNTVFWYRQTMMQGLELLAYFRNRAPLDDSGMPKDRFSAEMPDATLATLKIQPSEPRDSAVYFCASGARRDSSSYNEQFFGPGTRLTVL.